Following are 3 T cell receptor beta chains from one sample sequenced in a study of CD8 T cells in ankylosing spondylitis. TCRdb used MiXCR to reprocess the 5' RACE reads, holding one entry per CDR3 protein. The table lists 180,000 or so distinct CDR3 sequences, roughly 10% of them singletons, with almost 30% in the top ten. Material: blood, either unsorted or a sorted T cell fraction (not recorded which). These receptors were collected from a male donor with ankylosing spondylitis or in good health (not recorded which).

This chain joins TRBV7-9 and TRBJ2-2; 7 nucleotides align to TRBD2. V shed 3 bases, J shed 7 bases, and the junction held 5 bases outside the gene matches. Germline loops: CDR1 SEHNR, CDR2 FQNEAQ (reference sequence). The CDR3 totals 14 residues. The CDR3 region is CASSFTSAFGELFF. The DNA for the CDR3 is TGTGCCAGCAGCTTTACTAGCGCTTTCGGGGAGCTGTTTTTT.

The V and J genes are TRBV7-9 and TRBJ2-7, with unresolved D. Germline loops: CDR1 SEHNR, CDR2 FQNEAQ (reference sequence). V was cut by 7 bases and J by 1 base, with 8 bases left in between. This CDR3 has 12 amino acids. Written as DNA, the CDR3 is TGTGCCAGCACCGACGGTTCCTACGAGCAGTACTTC. Translation: CASTDGSYEQYF.

This clonotype was found many times. V gene TRBV28 combines with J gene TRBJ2-2, with D possibly being TRBD2 (6 bases). V shed 7 bases and J shed 1 base, with 7 bases lying between them. Germline values: CDR1 MDHEN, CDR2 SYDVKM. CDR3 size: 13 residues. The CDR3 DNA follows: TGTGCCAGCATGGGAGGGAACACCGGGGAGCTGTTTTTT. Amino acids: CASMGGNTGELFF. Variable domain in full (rest from reference TRBV28 and TRBJ2-2): DVKVTQSSRYLVKRTGEKVFLECVQDMDHENMFWYRQDPGLGLRLIYFSYDVKMKEKGDIPEGYSVSREKKERFSLILESASTNQTSMYLCASMGGNTGELFFGEGSRLTVL.